These 19 T cell receptor beta chains originate from one sample sequenced in a study of regulatory T cells in long-lasting Graves disease. Libraries of TCR beta came from iRepertoire HTBI primers plus Arm-PCR of CDR3 regions. TCRdb used MiXCR to reprocess the multiplex PCR reads, holding one entry per CDR3 protein. This repertoire shows approximately 500,000 distinct CDR3 sequences, 20% to 25% found once; its top ten account for roughly 7.7%. The sample's time point: persistent/refractory GD, antithyroid drugs over 5 years with positive TRAb. Scientists built the TCR library using RNA that was extracted from PBMCs. Sample: peripheral blood mononuclear cells (PBMCs), taken when the disease was refractory, from a patient treated with antithyroid drugs. These receptors came from a female donor with Graves disease.

This clonotype appeared many times. The chain has TRBV28 and TRBJ2-5; 7 positions match TRBD2. The CDR3 extends over 21 amino acids. Trimming cost V 1 base and J 2 bases; bases outside gene matches: 22. Germline CDR1 and CDR2: MDHEN and SYDVKM. CDR3 sequence reads: CASSLSLIWPERDTYQETQYF. The CDR3 DNA sequence: TGTGCCAGCAGTTTATCCCTGATTTGGCCGGAGCGGGATACTTATCAAGAGACCCAGTACTTC.

This chain connects TRBV6-1 to TRBJ1-1, with D maybe TRBD1 (6 bases). The germline V gene encodes CDR1 MNHNS and CDR2 SASEGT. Deletions cut 7 bases from V and 1 base from J, with 13 bases between. This CDR3 spans 14 amino acids. The CDR3 sequence: CASILRGANTEAFF. CDR3 DNA: TGTGCCAGCATCCTTAGGGGGGCGAACACTGAAGCTTTCTTT.

There are a few counts of this clonotype. This chain links TRBV20-1 with TRBJ1-2, with D maybe TRBD1 (5 bases). V gave up 2 bases and J gave up 6 bases, with 16 bases separating them. The CDR3 is 14 amino acids. Germline CDR1 is DFQATT and CDR2 is SNEGSKA (reference sequence). The CDR3 sequence: CSARHLGGQDGYTF. The DNA for the CDR3 is TGCAGTGCTAGACACCTCGGGGGTCAAGATGGCTACACCTTC.

There are a few counts of this clonotype. A clone one base away is much larger, so this may be a read error. J is TRBJ2-7 and V is TRBV6-2 or TRBV6-3; 7 positions match TRBD1. Germline-derived CDR1 and CDR2 are MNHEY and SVGEGT. The CDR3 length is 16 residues. The CDR3 DNA sequence: TGTGCCACTCATATAGGGGGCAGAACAGGGAAGGACGAGCAGTGCTTC. This encodes CATHIGGRTGKDEQCF.

At least ten counts were recorded for this clonotype. The chain links TRBV5-8 to TRBJ1-5, with D maybe TRBD1 (5 bases). V dropped 2 bases and J dropped 6 bases, with 9 bases sitting between them. Germline V CDR1 and CDR2: SGHTS, YDEGEE. This CDR3 has 13 residues. The CDR3 coding sequence is TGTGCCAGCAGCTTTCTCGGGGGTCAGCCCCAGCATTTT. Its translation: CASSFLGGQPQHF.

This clonotype was observed many times. The chain joins TRBV28 to TRBJ2-7; 8 bases align to TRBD1. The CDR3 has 14 residues. Trimming removed 5 bases from V and 6 bases from J; junction bases left unmatched: 9. CDR1 and CDR2 from the germline V gene are MDHEN and SYDVKM. CDR3 loop: CASSLPDRALEQYF. Written as DNA, the CDR3 is TGTGCCAGCAGTCTTCCGGACAGGGCCCTCGAGCAGTACTTC. Complete variable domain (other parts from reference TRBV28 and TRBJ2-7): DVKVTQSSRYLVKRTGEKVFLECVQDMDHENMFWYRQDPGLGLRLIYFSYDVKMKEKGDIPEGYSVSREKKERFSLILESASTNQTSMYLCASSLPDRALEQYFGPGTRLTVT.

This clonotype was counted ten times or more. The chain recombines TRBV6-5 with TRBJ2-5; 15 bases agree with TRBD2. CDR3 length: 18 amino acids. The J segment lost 2 bases and the V segment lost 4 bases, leaving 8 bases of the junction unmatched. Germline V gene lookup returns CDR1 MNHEY and CDR2 SVGAGI. CDR3 in DNA: TGTGCCAGCAGTTTCCTAGGGACTAGCGGGAGGTCTCAAGAGACCCAGTACTTC. Its protein product is CASSFLGTSGRSQETQYF.

This clonotype occurred a few times. The genes are TRBV5-1 and TRBJ2-2; possibly TRBD1 for D (7 bases). The CDR3 sequence is 15 residues long. The ends were cut back, 4 bases at V and 4 bases at J, with 14 bases in the middle. Germline V gene data show CDR1 as SGHRS and CDR2 as YFSETQ. The CDR3 DNA reads as TGCGCCAGCAGCCGGGGGACAGTCCTCACCGGGGAGCTGTTTTTT. Amino acid sequence: CASSRGTVLTGELFF.

This clonotype was recorded at least ten times. The rearrangement links TRBV12-3 or TRBV12-4 to TRBJ1-2; D may be TRBD1 (5 bases). The CDR3 covers 14 residues. V was cut by 5 bases and J by 4 bases, with 14 bases left in between. The CDR3 region is CASSPLGRGYGYTF. The CDR3 DNA follows: TGTGCCAGCAGTCCCTTAGGAAGGGGCTATGGCTACACCTTC.

In this sample, this clonotype turned up many times. The rearrangement joins TRBV6-9 to TRBJ2-5; the D gene is possibly TRBD2 (5 bases). V lost 3 bases and J 0 bases, leaving 14 bases between the germline ends. The CDR3 totals 16 residues. Germline V lookup: CDR1 MNHGY, CDR2 SVAAGI. In nucleotides, the CDR3 is TGTGCCAGCAGTTACCGTCCGGGGAGAAACCAAGAGACCCAGTACTTC. This sequence encodes CASSYRPGRNQETQYF.

The CDR3 reads CAWSVFPTSASYEQYF. The CDR3 region has the DNA TGTGCCTGGAGTGTATTCCCGACTAGCGCTTCCTACGAGCAGTACTTC. V and J are TRBV28 and TRBJ2-7; 8 bases agree with TRBD2. Germline V lookup: CDR1 MDHEN, CDR2 SYDVKM. CDR3 size: 16 residues. With V trimmed by 11 bases and J by 1 base, 16 bases remained unmatched. Drawing the rest from reference TRBV28 and TRBJ2-7, the complete variable domain is DVKVTQSSRYLVKRTGEKVFLECVQDMDHENMFWYRQDPGLGLRLIYFSYDVKMKEKGDIPEGYSVSREKKERFSLILESASTNQTSMYLCAWSVFPTSASYEQYFGPGTRLTVT.

This CDR3 is CATSRTNTGELFF. CDR3 in DNA: TGTGCCACCTCCCGGACGAACACCGGGGAGCTGTTTTTT. The genes are TRBV24-1 and TRBJ2-2; D is unresolved. The CDR3 runs 13 residues. Trimming removed 9 bases from V and 0 bases from J, with 7 bases in between. In germline, CDR1 is KGHDR, CDR2 SFDVKD.

This clonotype appeared a few times. The chain has TRBV27 and TRBJ1-4, with no clear D. The CDR3 runs to 14 residues. Germline V gene data show CDR1 as MNHEY and CDR2 as SMNVEV (reference sequence). Deletions cut 8 bases from V and 8 bases from J, with 18 bases between. CDR3 sequence (DNA): TGTGCCAGCGGTCCGGGCACAAGCGGCGAAAAACTGTTTTTT. Translated: CASGPGTSGEKLFF.

This clonotype has a count of ten or more. V usage is TRBV7-2 and J usage is TRBJ2-5; 15 bases align to TRBD2. Unmatched junction bases numbered 8, after V lost 5 bases and J lost 4 bases. The CDR3 loop spans 17 amino acids. In germline, CDR1 is SGHTA, CDR2 FQGNSA. CDR3 region: CASSGMGLAGGRETQYF. DNA of the CDR3: TGTGCCAGCAGCGGGATGGGACTAGCGGGAGGACGAGAGACCCAGTACTTC.

J is TRBJ2-5 and V is TRBV7-9; D might be TRBD2 (7 bases). Trimming left V 4 bases short and J 4 bases short, with 19 bases between. The CDR3 sequence is 16 residues long. Germline V CDR1 and CDR2: SEHNR, FQNEAQ (reference sequence). CDR3 DNA: TGTGCCAGCAGCTCACCTAGGGGGGGTGATGGAGAGACCCAGTACTTC. Translation: CASSSPRGGDGETQYF.

This clonotype was seen many times. The genes are TRBV9 and TRBJ2-5; no clear D. This CDR3 has 15 amino acids. Looked up from germline, CDR1 is SGDLS and CDR2 is YYNGEE. V dropped 0 bases and J dropped 5 bases, with 14 bases sitting between them. The CDR3 reads CASSVGPADRETQYF. The CDR3 region has the DNA TGTGCCAGCAGCGTAGGCCCAGCTGATAGGGAGACCCAGTACTTC.

The rearrangement uses TRBV11-2 and TRBJ2-7, with D perhaps given as TRBD1 or TRBD2 (6 bases each). V was cut by 5 bases and J by 3 bases, with 17 bases left in between. CDR1 and CDR2 from the germline V gene are SGHAT and FQNNGV. This CDR3 is built from 15 residues. In nucleotides, the CDR3 is TGTGCCAGCAGCGTAACGGGGGCCCCCAACTACGAGCAGTACTTC. Translation gives CASSVTGAPNYEQYF.

The gene calls are TRBV5-5 and TRBJ1-1; D is unclear. V was shortened by 2 bases and J by 3 bases, with 11 bases between the two germline ends. This CDR3 spans 14 amino acids. Germline V lookup: CDR1 SGHKS, CDR2 YYEKEE (reference sequence). For the CDR3, the DNA is TGTGCCAGCAGCTTTTCAGGAGCGGACACTGAAGCTTTCTTT. This translates into CASSFSGADTEAFF.

V usage is TRBV29-1 and J usage is TRBJ1-2; 9 bases align to TRBD1. Germline V CDR1 and CDR2: SQVTM, ANQGSEA. With 4 bases clipped from V and 6 bases from J, the junction kept 6 bases outside the gene matches. This CDR3 is 13 amino acids long. The CDR3 is CSVAKQGADGYTF. The DNA for the CDR3 is TGCAGCGTTGCGAAACAGGGGGCGGATGGCTACACCTTC.